The 8 T cell receptor beta chains listed next were all sequenced from one sample in a study of OX40 agonist ivuxolimab in advanced cancers. The table came from immunoSEQ multiplex PCR; TCRdb's copy has only in-frame clones and leaves some out. The table has some 85,000 clones, 91% seen once. The sequences come from CD4+ or CD8+ T cells sorted from blood, collected in a trial of the OX40 agonist ivuxolimab. These TCRs come from an adult with an advanced solid tumor such as melanoma, head and neck, liver or kidney cancer.

This CDR3 is CASRNGPSQTGELFF. For the CDR3, the DNA is TGTGCCAGCCGGAACGGTCCCTCCCAGACCGGGGAGCTGTTTTTT. The gene calls are TRBV19 and TRBJ2-2; no firm D call. This CDR3 region has 15 residues. The V gene's germline CDR1 is LNHDA and CDR2 SQIVND (reference sequence). The V end lost 9 bases, the J end lost 5 bases, and 19 bases lay between the germline ends.

The chain combines TRBV19 with TRBJ2-7; D gene uncertain. The CDR3 extends over 12 amino acids. Germline V gene lookup returns CDR1 LNHDA and CDR2 SQIVND (reference sequence). The V and J ends lost 2 bases and 6 bases respectively, with 8 bases between them. CDR3 in DNA: TGTGCCAGTAGTATAAATTCCGGCGAGCAGTACTTC. The encoded protein is CASSINSGEQYF.

The chain employs TRBV28 and TRBJ1-2, with a weak D call TRBD1 (5 bases). The CDR3 runs to 13 residues. V gave up 5 bases and J gave up 4 bases, with 11 bases separating them. CDR1 and CDR2 (germline): MDHEN, SYDVKM. The CDR3 spells CASSRGDGYGYTF. The CDR3, as DNA: TGTGCCAGCAGTCGGGGGGACGGCTATGGCTACACCTTC.

Only a few counts were recorded for this clone. The chain couples TRBV5-4 to TRBJ1-2; D remains ambiguous. The CDR3 covers 13 residues. Trimming shortened V by 5 bases and J by 2 bases, and 10 bases separated the two germline ends. Per germline, CDR1 SGHNT and CDR2 YYREEE (reference sequence). DNA for the CDR3: TGTGCCAGCAGTTTGACATCAAACTATGGCTACACCTTC. It translates to CASSLTSNYGYTF.

Comment on this clone: Its ends do not fully match the called genes, so a read error is possible. V usage is TRBV7-2 and J usage is TRBJ2-7; TRBD1 aligns across 9 bases. CDR1 and CDR2 (germline): SGHTA, FQGNSA. The CDR3 extends over 14 amino acids. The CDR3 DNA is TGTGCCAGCAGCCGGGGACAGGGCTCCTCCGAGCAGTACTTC. Protein: CASSRGQGSSEQYF. Full variable domain (missing parts from reference TRBV7-2 and TRBJ2-7): GAGVSQSPSNKVTEKGKDVELRCDPISGHTALYWYRQSLGQGLEFLIYFQGNSAPDKSGLPSDRFSAERTGGSVSTLTIQRTQQEDSAVYLCASSRGQGSSEQYFGPGTRLTVT.

The chain carries TRBV5-1 and TRBJ2-3; 8 bases agree with TRBD1. The ends lost 4 bases at V and 0 bases at J; junction bases unmatched: 1. This CDR3 spans 14 amino acids. Germline V gene data show CDR1 as SGHRS and CDR2 as YFSETQ. The CDR3 here is CASSRQGSTDTQYF. CDR3 nucleotides: TGCGCCAGCAGCCGACAGGGGAGCACAGATACGCAGTATTTT. The variable domain in full, completed from reference TRBV5-1 and TRBJ2-3, reads KAGVTQTPRYLIKTRGQQVTLSCSPISGHRSVSWYQQTPGQGLQFLFEYFSETQRNKGNFPGRFSGRQFSNSRSEMNVSTLELGDSALYLCASSRQGSTDTQYFGPGTRLTVL.

The V call is TRBV6-1, the J call TRBJ1-2; D ambiguous. From germline, CDR1 is MNHNS and CDR2 SASEGT. V was shortened by 4 bases and J by 4 bases, with 13 bases between the two germline ends. This CDR3 spans 14 amino acids. CDR3 bases: TGTGCCAGCAGTGCACCTCCTCCGTCCTATGGCTACACCTTC. It yields the protein CASSAPPPSYGYTF.

The chain combines TRBV19 with TRBJ2-7; maybe TRBD2 (6 bases). The V gene lost 5 bases and the J gene lost 7 bases, with 18 bases spanning the gap. There are 14 residues in the CDR3. Germline V gene sequence: CDR1 LNHDA, CDR2 SQIVND (reference sequence). In DNA form, the CDR3 reads TGTGCCAGTAGTCTGGGGGGACTGGCGGGGGAGCAGTACTTC. Translation: CASSLGGLAGEQYF.